These T cell receptor beta chains were read from a single sample in a study of blood T cell repertoires in COVID-19. Some clones are missing from TCRdb's copy, which holds only in-frame ones; the method was immunoSEQ multiplex PCR. The sample includes 110,000 or so clones, approximately 70% seen only once; the top ten take less than 2%. Sequencing was carried out using peripheral blood. Source of these receptors: a middle-aged woman with acute or convalescent COVID-19. Both conserved end residues are part of each CDR3. Each record gives: D gene, J gene, V gene, clone size, CDR3 DNA, CDR3 protein. A D gene is named only where the DNA matches it firmly. Some rows have no size entry. The others give once, few or many, or a class for an expanded clone.

D gene: TRBD1; J gene: TRBJ2-1; V gene: TRBV7-9; clone size: NA; CDR3 DNA: TGTGCCAGCAGCTTAAGTGACAGGGTCATCAATGAGCAGTTCTTC; CDR3 protein: CASSLSDRVINEQFF
D gene: NA; J gene: TRBJ2-5; V gene: TRBV18; clone size: NA; CDR3 DNA: TGTGCCAGCTCTCAGACAGGGACCCAGTACTTC; CDR3 protein: CASSQTGTQYF
D gene: NA; J gene: TRBJ2-7; V gene: TRBV5-6; clone size: once; CDR3 DNA: TGTGCCAGCAGCTTGTTCCAGGGATCCTACGAGCAGTACTTC; CDR3 protein: CASSLFQGSYEQYF
D gene: TRBD1; J gene: TRBJ1-6; V gene: TRBV7-2; clone size: few; CDR3 DNA: TGTGCCAGCAGCATACAGGGGAATTCACCCCTCCACTTT; CDR3 protein: CASSIQGNSPLHF
D gene: NA; J gene: TRBJ2-5; V gene: TRBV29-1; clone size: NA; CDR3 DNA: TGCAGCGTTGCAAGTTTGGGCGGGGAGACCCAGTACTTC; CDR3 protein: CSVASLGGETQYF
D gene: NA; J gene: TRBJ1-2; V gene: TRBV6-5; clone size: NA; CDR3 DNA: TGTGCCAGCAGTTACTCGGGAGGTAACTATGGCTACACCTTC; CDR3 protein: CASSYSGGNYGYTF
D gene: TRBD2; J gene: TRBJ2-3; V gene: TRBV28; clone size: once; CDR3 DNA: TGTGCCAGCACGCGGGGGCGGGGGGCCACAGATACGCAGTATTTT; CDR3 protein: CASTRGRGATDTQYF
D gene: NA; J gene: TRBJ2-7; V gene: TRBV10-1; clone size: NA; CDR3 DNA: TGCGCCAGTCAACCCCAGGGATCTGTCGAGCAGTACTTC; CDR3 protein: CASQPQGSVEQYF
D gene: TRBD1; J gene: TRBJ1-5; V gene: TRBV28; clone size: few; CDR3 DNA: TGTGCCAGCAGTGGGGGACAGGGAGCGAGGCCCCAGCATTTT; CDR3 protein: CASSGGQGARPQHF
D gene: TRBD2; J gene: TRBJ2-5; V gene: TRBV19; clone size: NA; CDR3 DNA: TGTGCCAGTAGTATAGATTTCCAGGGAGGGCAAGAGACCCAGTACTTC; CDR3 protein: CASSIDFQGGQETQYF
D gene: TRBD1; J gene: TRBJ1-2; V gene: TRBV4-2; clone size: NA; CDR3 DNA: TGTGCCAGCAGCCAAGACCCGGGACAGGGCCATGGCTACACCTTC; CDR3 protein: CASSQDPGQGHGYTF
D gene: TRBD1; J gene: TRBJ1-6; V gene: TRBV7-2; clone size: many; CDR3 DNA: TGTGCCAGCAGCTCCCAGGACAGGGTGGGGTCACCCCTCCACTTT; CDR3 protein: CASSSQDRVGSPLHF
D gene: TRBD1; J gene: TRBJ2-5; V gene: TRBV6-5; clone size: once; CDR3 DNA: TGTGCCAGCAGTTACGGGACAGGACCATGGGAGACCCAGTACTTC; CDR3 protein: CASSYGTGPWETQYF
D gene: TRBD2; J gene: TRBJ2-2; V gene: TRBV7-2; clone size: NA; CDR3 DNA: TGTGCCAGCAGCTCTGAGCGGGGGGCGAACACCGGGGAGCTGTTTTTT; CDR3 protein: CASSSERGANTGELFF
D gene: NA; J gene: TRBJ1-6; V gene: TRBV28; clone size: NA; CDR3 DNA: TGTGCCAGCAGTTTAACATCGGTAACCCGGCGGCCTTCCTCCTATAATTCACCCCTCCACTTT; CDR3 protein: CASSLTSVTRRPSSYNSPLHF
D gene: NA; J gene: TRBJ2-7; V gene: TRBV5-1; clone size: NA; CDR3 DNA: TGCGCCAGCAGCTTATCAGGGGCGGCCTACGAGCAGTACTTC; CDR3 protein: CASSLSGAAYEQYF
D gene: TRBD1; J gene: TRBJ2-7; V gene: TRBV6-2/TRBV6-3; clone size: NA; CDR3 DNA: TGTGCCAGCAGTTGGGACAGGGTTGTCGAGCAGTACTTC; CDR3 protein: CASSWDRVVEQYF
D gene: TRBD1; J gene: TRBJ1-6; V gene: TRBV2; clone size: NA; CDR3 DNA: TGTGCCATCAAACAGGGGGCAAATGATAATTCACCCCTCCACTTT; CDR3 protein: CAIKQGANDNSPLHF
D gene: TRBD2; J gene: TRBJ2-1; V gene: TRBV7-2; clone size: few; CDR3 DNA: TGTGCCAGCAGCTTAGGGCGGGGGGTAAAACAGTTCTTC; CDR3 protein: CASSLGRGVKQFF
D gene: NA; J gene: TRBJ2-5; V gene: TRBV19; clone size: NA; CDR3 DNA: TGTGCCAGTAGCTTCGGAGGGTCAGAGACCCAGTACTTC; CDR3 protein: CASSFGGSETQYF
D gene: NA; J gene: TRBJ1-4; V gene: TRBV19; clone size: NA; CDR3 DNA: TGTGCCAGTAGTATAGATCGTTGGGGGCTTCGGGAAAAACTGTTTTTT; CDR3 protein: CASSIDRWGLREKLFF
D gene: NA; J gene: TRBJ2-7; V gene: TRBV19; clone size: NA; CDR3 DNA: TGTGCCAGCGGGCCAGGGAACGAGCAGTACTTC; CDR3 protein: CASGPGNEQYF
D gene: TRBD1; J gene: TRBJ2-1; V gene: TRBV5-4; clone size: NA; CDR3 DNA: TGTGCCAGCAGCTTGGGGACAGGGATTCACAATGAGCAGTTCTTC; CDR3 protein: CASSLGTGIHNEQFF
D gene: TRBD1; J gene: TRBJ2-6; V gene: TRBV19; clone size: NA; CDR3 DNA: TGTGCCAGTAGCAGACAGGGGATCTCTGGGGCCAACGTCCTGACTTTC; CDR3 protein: CASSRQGISGANVLTF
D gene: TRBD1; J gene: TRBJ1-6; V gene: TRBV7-3; clone size: few; CDR3 DNA: TGTGCCAGCAGCTTAACCGGGACAGGGGGGGGATCACCCCTCCACTTT; CDR3 protein: CASSLTGTGGGSPLHF
D gene: NA; J gene: TRBJ2-2; V gene: TRBV7-2; clone size: NA; CDR3 DNA: TGTGCCAGCAAGGCGATGGGGGGTTCGAACACCGGGGAGCTGTTTTTT; CDR3 protein: CASKAMGGSNTGELFF
D gene: TRBD1; J gene: TRBJ2-6; V gene: TRBV7-9; clone size: NA; CDR3 DNA: TGTGCCAGCAGCCCAAGCAGGGACAGTAACGTCCTGACTTTC; CDR3 protein: CASSPSRDSNVLTF
D gene: TRBD2; J gene: TRBJ2-2; V gene: TRBV19; clone size: NA; CDR3 DNA: TGTGCCAGTAGCCGCCCTAGCGGGGCGAACACCGGGGAGCTGTTTTTT; CDR3 protein: CASSRPSGANTGELFF